This T cell receptor beta chain appears in the sequencing data of a study of beta chain features in type 1 diabetes. The CDR3 runs 13 residues. Deletions cut 5 bases from V and 5 bases from J, with 11 bases between. Germline V lookup: CDR1 SGHVT, CDR2 SQSDAQ. Expressed TCRB transcripts were sequenced after all isolated RNA was converted to cDNA. Assay used: immunoSEQ multiplex PCR; TCRdb lists only in-frame clones, some missing. The sample includes 500,000 to 700,000 clones, 15% of them seen just once. The sequenced sample was naive CD4+ T cells from blood. This rearrangement joins TRBV7-4 to TRBJ2-3; tentatively, D is TRBD2 (5 bases). This receptor was taken from a man aged 18 to 29 in good health. The CDR3 reads CASSELRGDTQYF. Here the CDR3 DNA reads TGTGCCAGCAGCGAGCTTCGGGGAGATACGCAGTATTTT. The entire variable domain, with the rest obtained from reference TRBV7-4 and TRBJ2-3, is as follows: GAGVSQSPRYKVAKRGRDVALRCDSISGHVTLYWYRQTLGQGSEVLTYSQSDAQRDKSGRPSGRFSAERPERSVSTLKIQRTEQGDSAVYLCASSELRGDTQYFGPGTRLTVL.